The TCR beta chain under discussion was sequenced for a study of cytomegalovirus exposure and HLA in healthy donors. Study background: It was reported in a later analysis that the roughly 120 validation repertoires used the same platform as the roughly 700 first-cohort repertoires. General study results and limits: Reported results showed that the classifier diagnosed cytomegalovirus status with high specificity and sensitivity. In vitro experiments confirmed that a few CMV-associated chains were specific for CMV antigens. Usually a TCR sequence was rare, but some public TCRs were found in many donors.

Some clones are missing from TCRdb's copy, which holds only in-frame ones; the method was immunoSEQ multiplex PCR. The sample contains 350,000 or so clones, 86% of which appear only once. Of note for this clone: Its cognate antigen is unknown.

The source material was PBMCs. This TCR was sampled from a woman between 18 and 30 years old in good health and CMV-seronegative.

CDR3 sequence: CASSLDGAYNEQFF. For the CDR3, the DNA is TGTGCCAGCAGCCTAGACGGCGCCTACAATGAGCAGTTCTTC. The J gene is TRBJ2-1, the V gene TRBV7-3; D remains unclear. Trimming pared 5 bases from V and 2 bases from J, leaving 10 bases between. The V gene's germline CDR1 is SGHTA and CDR2 FQGTGA. The CDR3 contains 14 residues. The variable domain in full, with the rest retrieved from reference TRBV7-3 and TRBJ2-1, is GAGVSQTPSNKVTEKGKYVELRCDPISGHTALYWYRQSLGQGPEFLIYFQGTGAADDSGLPNDRFFAVRPEGSVSTLKIQRTERGDSAVYLCASSLDGAYNEQFFGPGTRLTVL.